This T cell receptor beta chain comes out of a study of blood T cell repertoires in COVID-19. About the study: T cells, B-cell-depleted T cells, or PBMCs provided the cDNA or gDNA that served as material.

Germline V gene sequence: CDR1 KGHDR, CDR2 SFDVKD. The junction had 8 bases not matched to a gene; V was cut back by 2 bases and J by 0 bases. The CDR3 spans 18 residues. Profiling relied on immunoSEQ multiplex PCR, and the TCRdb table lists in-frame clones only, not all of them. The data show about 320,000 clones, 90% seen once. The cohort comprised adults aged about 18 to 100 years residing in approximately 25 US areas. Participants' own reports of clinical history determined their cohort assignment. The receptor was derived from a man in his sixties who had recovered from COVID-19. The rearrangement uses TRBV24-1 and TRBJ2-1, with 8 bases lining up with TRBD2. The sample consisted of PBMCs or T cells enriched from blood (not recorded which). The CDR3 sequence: CATSDSWGGRSSYNEQFF. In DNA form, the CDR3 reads TGTGCCACCAGTGATTCGTGGGGCGGGAGGAGCTCCTACAATGAGCAGTTCTTC.